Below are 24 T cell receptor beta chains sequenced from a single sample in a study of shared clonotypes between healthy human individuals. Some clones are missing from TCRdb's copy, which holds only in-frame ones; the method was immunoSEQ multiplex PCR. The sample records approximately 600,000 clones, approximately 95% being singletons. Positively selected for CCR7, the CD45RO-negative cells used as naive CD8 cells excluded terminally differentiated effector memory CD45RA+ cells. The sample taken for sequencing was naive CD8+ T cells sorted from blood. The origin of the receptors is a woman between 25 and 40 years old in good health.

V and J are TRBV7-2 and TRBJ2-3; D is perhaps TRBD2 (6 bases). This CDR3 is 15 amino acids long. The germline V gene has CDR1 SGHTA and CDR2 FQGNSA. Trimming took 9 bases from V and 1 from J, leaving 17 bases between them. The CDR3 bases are TGTGCCAGATTGTGGAGGGAGGAGGGCACAGATACGCAGTATTTT. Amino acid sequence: CARLWREEGTDTQYF.

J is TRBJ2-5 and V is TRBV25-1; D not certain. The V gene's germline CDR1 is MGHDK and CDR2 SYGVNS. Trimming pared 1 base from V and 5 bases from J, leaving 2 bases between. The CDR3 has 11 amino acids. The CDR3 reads CASSEWETQYF. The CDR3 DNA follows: TGTGCCAGCAGTGAATGGGAGACCCAGTACTTC. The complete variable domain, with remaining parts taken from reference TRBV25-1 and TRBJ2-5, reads EADIYQTPRYLVIGTGKKITLECSQTMGHDKMYWYQQDPGMELHLIHYSYGVNSTEKGDLSSESTVSRIRTEHFPLTLESARPSHTSQYLCASSEWETQYFGPGTRLLVL.

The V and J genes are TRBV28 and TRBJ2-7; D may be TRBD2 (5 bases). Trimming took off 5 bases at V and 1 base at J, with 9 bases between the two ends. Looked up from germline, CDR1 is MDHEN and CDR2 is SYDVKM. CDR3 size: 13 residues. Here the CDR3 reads CASSSERSYEQYF. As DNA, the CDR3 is TGTGCCAGCAGTAGTGAGCGGTCCTACGAGCAGTACTTC.

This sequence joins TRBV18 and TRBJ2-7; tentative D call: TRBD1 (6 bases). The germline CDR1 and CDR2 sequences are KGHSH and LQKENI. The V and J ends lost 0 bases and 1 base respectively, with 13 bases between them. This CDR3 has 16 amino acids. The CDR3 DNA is TGTGCCAGCTCACCACCGGAACAGGGACCATCCTACGAGCAGTACTTC. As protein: CASSPPEQGPSYEQYF.

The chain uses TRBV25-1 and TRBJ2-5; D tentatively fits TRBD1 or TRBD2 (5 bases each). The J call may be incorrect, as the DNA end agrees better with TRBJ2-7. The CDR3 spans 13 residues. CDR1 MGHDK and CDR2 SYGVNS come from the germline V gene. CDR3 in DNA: TGTGCCAGCAGTGAAACAGGAGGTGACGAGCAGTACTTC. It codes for CASSETGGDEQYF.

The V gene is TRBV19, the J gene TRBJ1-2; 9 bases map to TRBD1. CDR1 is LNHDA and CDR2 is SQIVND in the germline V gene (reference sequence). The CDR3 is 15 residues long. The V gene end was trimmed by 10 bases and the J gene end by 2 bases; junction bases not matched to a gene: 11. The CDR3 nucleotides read TGTGCCACCTTCGGGGCGACAGGGGGAAACTATGGCTACACCTTC. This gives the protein CATFGATGGNYGYTF.

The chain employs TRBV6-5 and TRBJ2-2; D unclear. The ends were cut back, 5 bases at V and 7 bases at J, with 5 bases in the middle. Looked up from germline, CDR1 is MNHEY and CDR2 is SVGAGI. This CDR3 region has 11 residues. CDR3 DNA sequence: TGTGCCAGCAGTGGAGACGGGGAGCTGTTTTTT. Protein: CASSGDGELFF.

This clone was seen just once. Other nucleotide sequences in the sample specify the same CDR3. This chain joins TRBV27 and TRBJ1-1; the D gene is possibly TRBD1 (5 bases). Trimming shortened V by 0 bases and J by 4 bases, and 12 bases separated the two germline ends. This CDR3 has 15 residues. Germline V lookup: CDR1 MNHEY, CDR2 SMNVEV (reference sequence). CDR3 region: CASSLSGGAVTEAFF. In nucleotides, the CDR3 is TGTGCCAGCAGTTTATCAGGTGGGGCGGTCACTGAAGCTTTCTTT.

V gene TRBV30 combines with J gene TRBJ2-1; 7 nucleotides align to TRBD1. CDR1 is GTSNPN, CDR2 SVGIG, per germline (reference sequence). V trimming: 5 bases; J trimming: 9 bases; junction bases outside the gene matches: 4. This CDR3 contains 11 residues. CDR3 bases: TGTGCCTGGTCAGGGGGTGTTGAGCAGTTCTTC. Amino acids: CAWSGGVEQFF.

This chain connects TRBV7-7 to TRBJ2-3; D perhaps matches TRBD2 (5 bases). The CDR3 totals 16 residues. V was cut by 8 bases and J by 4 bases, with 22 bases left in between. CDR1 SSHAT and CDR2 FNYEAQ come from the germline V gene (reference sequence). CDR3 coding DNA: TGTGCCAGCTCAAATGGACCGGGGAGTAATTCAGATACGCAGTATTTT. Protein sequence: CASSNGPGSNSDTQYF.

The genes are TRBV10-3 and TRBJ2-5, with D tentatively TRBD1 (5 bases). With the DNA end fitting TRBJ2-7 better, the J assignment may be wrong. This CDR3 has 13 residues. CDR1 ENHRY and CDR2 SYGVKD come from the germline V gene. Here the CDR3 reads CAISEDSSYEQYF. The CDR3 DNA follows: TGTGCCATCAGTGAGGACAGCTCCTACGAGCAGTACTTC.

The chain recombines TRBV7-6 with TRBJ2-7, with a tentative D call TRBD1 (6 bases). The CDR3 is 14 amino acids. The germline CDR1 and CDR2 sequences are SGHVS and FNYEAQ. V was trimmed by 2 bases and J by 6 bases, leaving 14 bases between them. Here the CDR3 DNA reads TGTGCCAGCAGCTTAAGACAGGATTTCGCCGAGCAGTACTTC. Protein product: CASSLRQDFAEQYF.

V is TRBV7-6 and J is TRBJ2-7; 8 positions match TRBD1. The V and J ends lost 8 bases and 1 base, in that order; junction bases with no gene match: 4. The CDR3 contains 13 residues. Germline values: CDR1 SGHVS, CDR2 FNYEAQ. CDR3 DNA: TGTGCCAGCTCCAGGACAGGGTCCTACGAGCAGTACTTC. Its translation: CASSRTGSYEQYF.

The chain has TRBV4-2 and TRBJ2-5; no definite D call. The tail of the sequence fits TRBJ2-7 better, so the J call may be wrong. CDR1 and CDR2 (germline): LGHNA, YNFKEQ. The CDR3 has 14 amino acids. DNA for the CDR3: TGTGCCAGCAGCCCTACCTCGAGCTCCTACGAGCAGTACTTC. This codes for CASSPTSSSYEQYF.

CDR3 amino acids: CASTADPSYEQYF. DNA of the CDR3: TGTGCCAGCACCGCAGACCCTTCCTACGAGCAGTACTTC. This chain uses TRBV5-4 with TRBJ2-7; D is unresolved. This CDR3 is 13 amino acids long. Germline assignment: CDR1 SGHNT and CDR2 YYREEE (reference sequence). V was cut by 6 bases and J by 1 base, with 11 bases left in between.

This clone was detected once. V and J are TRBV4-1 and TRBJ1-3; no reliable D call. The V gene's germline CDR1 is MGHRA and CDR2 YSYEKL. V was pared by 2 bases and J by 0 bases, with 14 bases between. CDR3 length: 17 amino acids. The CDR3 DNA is TGCGCCAGCAGCCAATCCCCCAGAACTGCCTCTGGAAACACCATATATTTT. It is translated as CASSQSPRTASGNTIYF.

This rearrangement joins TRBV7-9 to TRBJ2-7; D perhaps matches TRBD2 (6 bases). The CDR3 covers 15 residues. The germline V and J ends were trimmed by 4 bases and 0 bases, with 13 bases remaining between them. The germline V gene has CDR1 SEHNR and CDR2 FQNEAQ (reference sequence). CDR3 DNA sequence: TGTGCCAGCAGCTCCCCATTGCGGGACTCCTACGAGCAGTACTTC. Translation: CASSSPLRDSYEQYF.

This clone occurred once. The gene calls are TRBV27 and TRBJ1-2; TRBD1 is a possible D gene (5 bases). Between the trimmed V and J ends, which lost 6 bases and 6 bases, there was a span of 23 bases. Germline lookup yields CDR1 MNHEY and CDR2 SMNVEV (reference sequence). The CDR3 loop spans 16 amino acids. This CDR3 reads CASRQYGPGTFDGYTF. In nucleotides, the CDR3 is TGTGCCAGCAGACAATATGGGCCCGGGACCTTTGATGGCTACACCTTC.

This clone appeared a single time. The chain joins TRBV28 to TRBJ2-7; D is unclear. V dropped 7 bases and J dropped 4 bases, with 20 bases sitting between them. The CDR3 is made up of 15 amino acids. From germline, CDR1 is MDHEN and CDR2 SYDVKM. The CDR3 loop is CASTKGRIDWYEQYF. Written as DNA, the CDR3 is TGTGCCAGCACCAAAGGGCGCATAGATTGGTACGAGCAGTACTTC.

CDR3: CASRPGLGGRYEQYF. CDR3 DNA: TGTGCCAGCAGACCGGGACTAGGGGGCCGCTACGAGCAGTACTTC. The chain employs TRBV5-6 and TRBJ2-7; D might be TRBD2 (8 bases). Germline lookup yields CDR1 SGHDT and CDR2 YYEEEE. The ends were cut back, 5 bases at V and 3 bases at J, with 18 bases in the middle. The CDR3 extends over 15 amino acids. Supplemented by reference TRBV5-6 and TRBJ2-7, the full variable domain reads DAGVTQSPTHLIKTRGQQVTLRCSPKSGHDTVSWYQQALGQGPQFIFQYYEEEERQRGNFPDRFSGHQFPNYSSELNVNALLLGDSALYLCASRPGLGGRYEQYFGPGTRLTVT.

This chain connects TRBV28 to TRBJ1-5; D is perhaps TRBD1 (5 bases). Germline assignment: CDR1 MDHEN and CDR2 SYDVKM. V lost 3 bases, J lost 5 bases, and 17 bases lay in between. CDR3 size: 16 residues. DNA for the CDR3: TGTGCCAGCAGTTTCAACCCGGGACCGCCCCATCAGCCCCAGCATTTT. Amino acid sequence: CASSFNPGPPHQPQHF.

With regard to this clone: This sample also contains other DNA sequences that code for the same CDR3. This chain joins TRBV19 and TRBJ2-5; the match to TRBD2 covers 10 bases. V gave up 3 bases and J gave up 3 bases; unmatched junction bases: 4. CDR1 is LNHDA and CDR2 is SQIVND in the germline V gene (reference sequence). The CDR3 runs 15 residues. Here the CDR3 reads CASSIGLAGEETQYF. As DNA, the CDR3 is TGTGCCAGTAGTATCGGTCTAGCGGGAGAAGAGACCCAGTACTTC.

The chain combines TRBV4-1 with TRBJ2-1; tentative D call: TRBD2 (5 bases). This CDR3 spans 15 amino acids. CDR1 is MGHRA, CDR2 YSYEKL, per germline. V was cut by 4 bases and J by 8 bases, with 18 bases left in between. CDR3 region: CASSPSLAGQYEQFF. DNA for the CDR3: TGCGCCAGCAGCCCGAGTCTCGCGGGCCAATATGAGCAGTTCTTC.

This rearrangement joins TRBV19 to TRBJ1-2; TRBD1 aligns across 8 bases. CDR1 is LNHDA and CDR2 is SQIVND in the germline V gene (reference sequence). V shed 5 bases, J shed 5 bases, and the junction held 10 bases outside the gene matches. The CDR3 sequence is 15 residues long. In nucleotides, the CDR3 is TGTGCCAGTAGTCCGGGACAGGCCCTCGCTTATGGCTACACCTTC. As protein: CASSPGQALAYGYTF.